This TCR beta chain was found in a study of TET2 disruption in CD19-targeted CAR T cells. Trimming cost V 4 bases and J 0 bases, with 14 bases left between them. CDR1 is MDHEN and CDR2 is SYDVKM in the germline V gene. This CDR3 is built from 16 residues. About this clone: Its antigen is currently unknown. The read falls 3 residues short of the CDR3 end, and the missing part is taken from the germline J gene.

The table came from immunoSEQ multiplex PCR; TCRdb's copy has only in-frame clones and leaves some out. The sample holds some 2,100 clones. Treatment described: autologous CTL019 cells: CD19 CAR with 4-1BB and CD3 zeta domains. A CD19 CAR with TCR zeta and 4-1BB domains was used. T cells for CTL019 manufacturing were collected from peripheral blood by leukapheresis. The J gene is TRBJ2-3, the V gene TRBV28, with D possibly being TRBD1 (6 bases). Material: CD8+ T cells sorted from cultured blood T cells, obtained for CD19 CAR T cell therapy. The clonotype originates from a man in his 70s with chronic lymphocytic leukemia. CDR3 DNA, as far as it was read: TGTGCCAGCAGTTCCGGGACATCGTTTAGCACAGATACG. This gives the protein CASSSGTSFSTDT. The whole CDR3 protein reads CASSSGTSFSTDTQYF.